This T cell receptor beta chain was identified during a study of T cells after yellow fever vaccination. The overall study: SMART-Seq v4 Ultra Low Input served to prepare low-cell-number fractions. Notes on the study in general: Although the secondary response was weaker, it peaked faster, at day 5 versus 15.

The germline V gene encodes CDR1 SGHTA and CDR2 FQGNSA. V was trimmed by 2 bases and J by 8 bases, leaving 21 bases between them. The CDR3 is made up of 16 amino acids. Each CDR3 protein gets one entry after TCRdb re-called the 5' RACE reads with MiXCR. Of 400,000 or so distinct CDR3 sequences in the sample, approximately 5.7% were seen once. With respect to this clonotype: Antigen specificity is unknown.

The sequenced sample was PBMCs, obtained 5 days after the yellow fever booster vaccination. This TCR came from a man aged 25 to 40 who received the YFV17D yellow fever vaccine. The rearrangement links TRBV7-2 to TRBJ1-2; TRBD1 might be the D (5 bases). CDR3 nucleotides: TGTGCCAGCAGCTTACGGTCTCCCGCCAGGGCAGCGGGCTACACCTTC. Residues: CASSLRSPARAAGYTF.